Listed below are T cell receptor beta chains from one sample, sequenced in a study of relationships among human T cell subsets. TCRdb itself ran the multiplex PCR reads through MiXCR, one entry per CDR3 protein. The sample lists 16,000 or so distinct CDR3 sequences, 62% occurring once. The sequenced sample was total T cells sorted from blood. These receptors were obtained from a man in his forties in good health. Each CDR3 is given with its conserved first and last residue. The order of the fields is V gene, clone size, D gene, J gene, CDR3 DNA, CDR3 protein. The D gene is left open where the match is weak. Clone sizes are given selectively: once, few, many, or a class where the clone is expanded.

TRBV27	-	-	TRBJ2-1	TGTGCCAGCAGTTGGGGGGCAGTCAATGAGCAGTTCTTC	CASSWGAVNEQFF
TRBV28	-	TRBD2	TRBJ2-1	TGTGCCAGCAGTTGGACTAGCGGGGGGCGGGAGCAGTTCTTC	CASSWTSGGREQFF
TRBV6-1	few	-	TRBJ1-1	TGTGCCAGCACTGGACAGCCTAACACTGAAGCTTTCTTT	CASTGQPNTEAFF
TRBV11-2	-	-	TRBJ2-7	TGTGCCAGCAGCCTAATAGCCGGGATGTACGAGCAGTACTTC	CASSLIAGMYEQYF
TRBV7-9	-	-	TRBJ1-1	TGTGCCAGCAGCTTAACCGGGGGGAACACTGAAGCTTTCTTT	CASSLTGGNTEAFF
TRBV12-3/TRBV12-4	-	TRBD2	TRBJ2-3	TGTGCCAGCAGTGCACTAGCGGGTGGAGATACGCAGTATTTT	CASSALAGGDTQYF
TRBV28	few	TRBD1	TRBJ1-2	TGTGCCAGCAGTTCTCCCCGACAGGGCTCTTACTATGGCTACACCTTC	CASSSPRQGSYYGYTF
TRBV5-1	-	-	TRBJ2-5	TGCGCCAGCAGCTTGGAGGCAAGCCGAGAGACCCAGTACTTC	CASSLEASRETQYF
TRBV11-2	few	-	TRBJ2-3	TGTGCCAGCAGCCCAAACACCGCAGATACGCAGTATTTT	CASSPNTADTQYF
TRBV20-1	-	TRBD2	TRBJ2-1	TGCAGTGCTAGAGGTCGACTAGCTGGATCCTACAATGAGCAGTTCTTC	CSARGRLAGSYNEQFF
TRBV27	-	-	TRBJ1-4	TGTGCCAGCAGGCGGACATTGGGAGATGAAAAACTGTTTTTT	CASRRTLGDEKLFF
TRBV28	-	-	TRBJ2-7	TGTGCCAGCAGCCCAGCCCCCGGGGGATCCTACGAGCAGTACTTC	CASSPAPGGSYEQYF
TRBV30	-	TRBD2	TRBJ2-1	TGTGCCTGGAGTAGGGGGAGCGGGAGGGGCAATGAGCAGTTCTTC	CAWSRGSGRGNEQFF
TRBV28	-	-	TRBJ2-3	TGTGCCAGCAGTTTAGGGGGACTGAGCACAGATACGCAGTATTTT	CASSLGGLSTDTQYF
TRBV28	-	-	TRBJ2-7	TGTGCCAGCAGGACCGGACGGGGCTACGAGCAGTACTTC	CASRTGRGYEQYF
TRBV11-2	-	-	TRBJ1-1	TGTGCCAGCACCGGGGGCACTGAAGCTTTCTTT	CASTGGTEAFF
TRBV10-3	-	TRBD1	TRBJ2-7	TGTGCCATCAGCCGACAGGGGGATGGCGACGAGCAGTACTTC	CAISRQGDGDEQYF
TRBV20-1	-	-	TRBJ1-1	TGCAGTGCTAGCTCGGAGACCCTGAACACTGAAGCTTTCTTT	CSASSETLNTEAFF
TRBV2	few	-	TRBJ1-1	TGTGCCAGCAAGGAAGGAAGGAACACTGAAGCTTTCTTT	CASKEGRNTEAFF
TRBV30	once	-	TRBJ1-2	TGTGCCTACCGTCTTCCGGGACTCGCTGGTGGCTACACCTTC	CAYRLPGLAGGYTF
TRBV4-1	few	-	TRBJ2-1	TGCGCCAGCAACTCACTCGTCGGGGGAACTGACAATGAGCAGTTCTTC	CASNSLVGGTDNEQFF
TRBV12-3/TRBV12-4	once	TRBD1	TRBJ2-1	TGTGCCAGCAGGTTTACAGGGGGCGATTCCTACAATGAGCAGTTCTTC	CASRFTGGDSYNEQFF
TRBV5-4	medium-sized	-	TRBJ2-1	TGTGCCAGCGTACCGGACCGGGGGCGAAACATCAATGAGCAGTTCTTC	CASVPDRGRNINEQFF
TRBV19	large	TRBD2	TRBJ2-1	TGTGCCAGTAGTGCCGGGACTAGCGGGAGTGTGTTCTTC	CASSAGTSGSVFF
TRBV20-1	few	TRBD1	TRBJ1-5	TGCAGTGCTAGAGTCCCATTGGGACAGGGGATTCAGCCCCAGCATTTT	CSARVPLGQGIQPQHF
TRBV12-3/TRBV12-4	-	-	TRBJ1-1	TGTGCCAGCAGTTTATCACAGACGAACACTGAAGCTTTCTTT	CASSLSQTNTEAFF
TRBV7-9	-	-	TRBJ2-3	TGTGCCAGCAGCCTCACTAGCCCCGGTGCGCAGTATTTT	CASSLTSPGAQYF
TRBV12-3/TRBV12-4	-	-	TRBJ2-5	TGTGCCAGCAGTTTCAGGAGTCGCGAGACCCAGTACTTC	CASSFRSRETQYF
TRBV5-1	-	-	TRBJ1-5	TGCGCCAGCAGCTTGGGGGGGGCAGGTAATCAGCCCCAGCATTTT	CASSLGGAGNQPQHF
TRBV12-3/TRBV12-4	-	-	TRBJ1-2	TGTGCCAGCAGTTTTAACGAGAATGGCTACACCTTC	CASSFNENGYTF
TRBV28	-	TRBD2	TRBJ2-3	TGTGCCAGCTCGGGAGCGGGAGGGCGTCGATCAGATACGCAGTATTTT	CASSGAGGRRSDTQYF
TRBV12-3/TRBV12-4	-	TRBD2	TRBJ2-3	TGTGCCAGCAGTTTGGAGGGAGCGGGAGGAGGGACGCAGTATTTT	CASSLEGAGGGTQYF
TRBV28	-	-	TRBJ2-1	TGTGCCAGCAGCCCGACACCGAGCTCCTACAATGAGCAGTTCTTC	CASSPTPSSYNEQFF
TRBV6-5	-	TRBD1	TRBJ2-5	TGTGCCAGCAGTGCCCGGGGCAGGGGGCCGGAGACCCAGTACTTC	CASSARGRGPETQYF
TRBV5-1	-	TRBD1	TRBJ2-1	TGCGCCAGCAGCTTGGGGGACAGGGGTCGGAATGGGCAGTTCTTC	CASSLGDRGRNGQFF
TRBV11-2	-	-	TRBJ2-3	TGTGCCAGCAGCTATATGGGGGGCTTCACAGATACGCAGTATTTT	CASSYMGGFTDTQYF
TRBV5-1	-	TRBD2	TRBJ2-1	TGCGCCAGCAGCTCCGGGACTAGCGATTACAATGAGCAGTTCTTC	CASSSGTSDYNEQFF
TRBV27	-	-	TRBJ1-6	TGTGCCAGCAGTTTCTCCTATAATTCACCCCTCCACTTT	CASSFSYNSPLHF
TRBV4-1	-	TRBD2	TRBJ2-5	TGCGCCAGCAGCCCCGGACTAGCGGGAGAGTACCAAGAGACCCAGTACTTC	CASSPGLAGEYQETQYF
TRBV6-1	-	-	TRBJ1-1	TGTGCCAGCAGGCTGGAGGGGATCACTGAAGCTTTCTTT	CASRLEGITEAFF
TRBV5-1	once	-	TRBJ2-7	TGCGCCAGCAGCTTTTCCGGGCCAACCTACGAGCAGTACTTC	CASSFSGPTYEQYF
TRBV30	-	-	TRBJ1-2	TGTGCCTGGGACGGGAACTATGGCTACACCTTC	CAWDGNYGYTF
TRBV12-3/TRBV12-4	-	TRBD2	TRBJ2-1	TGTGCCAGCACCCCGCTAGCGGGTAGCTCCTACAATGAGCAGTTCTTC	CASTPLAGSSYNEQFF
TRBV6-1	-	TRBD1	TRBJ2-7	TGTGCCAGCAGCCGGACAGGGTCCTACGAGCAGTACTTC	CASSRTGSYEQYF
TRBV27	-	-	TRBJ1-2	TGTGCCTTGCCAGGGCAATATGGCTACACCTTC	CALPGQYGYTF
TRBV5-6	-	-	TRBJ2-7	TGTGCCAGCAGTCACTCAGGGGTCTACGAGCAATACTTC	CASSHSGVYEQYF
TRBV11-2	-	TRBD2	TRBJ2-7	TGTGCCAGCAGCTCAATAGCGGGACCGTCCTACGAGCAGTACTTC	CASSSIAGPSYEQYF
TRBV7-8	few	TRBD1	TRBJ2-4	TGTGCCAGCAGCACGTGGACAGGCGAAAACATTCAGTACTTC	CASSTWTGENIQYF
TRBV27	-	-	TRBJ1-6	TGTGCCAGCAGTTTTCGGGATTCACCCCTCCACTTT	CASSFRDSPLHF
TRBV20-1	-	-	TRBJ1-4	TGCAGTGCTAGAGATTGGGCAGGGGCTGAAAAACTGTTTTTT	CSARDWAGAEKLFF
TRBV4-2	-	TRBD2	TRBJ2-7	TGCGCCAGCAGCCAAGATCACGGACTAGTCACCTACGAGCAGTACTTC	CASSQDHGLVTYEQYF